This passage covers 7 T cell receptor beta chains from one sample sequenced in a study of control samples from healthy donors and cancer patients. Clones were sequenced by immunoSEQ multiplex PCR, and TCRdb holds only the in-frame ones, with some missing. The sample has roughly 160,000 clones; over 95% are singletons. The sample consisted of blood. The receptors derive from a young woman in good health.

The gene calls are TRBV4-1 and TRBJ2-1; D gene unclear. Trimming cost V 0 bases and J 7 bases, with 13 bases left between them. This CDR3 spans 15 amino acids. Germline V gene lookup returns CDR1 MGHRA and CDR2 YSYEKL. DNA of the CDR3: TGCGCCAGCAGCCAAGATCGGCGGCTAGTGAATGAGCAGTTCTTC. Amino acids: CASSQDRRLVNEQFF.

V usage is TRBV28 and J usage is TRBJ2-3; D is perhaps TRBD1 (6 bases). Germline CDR1 MDHEN, CDR2 SYDVKM. Trimming shortened V by 3 bases and J by 6 bases, and 22 bases separated the two germline ends. The CDR3 is 17 residues long. CDR3 DNA: TGTGCCAGCAGTTTGGGTGCAATGGGTCTAAGGGGGGATACGCAGTATTTT. Translation gives CASSLGAMGLRGDTQYF.

The sample holds one count of this clone. This sequence joins TRBV5-4 and TRBJ2-3, with 12 positions matching TRBD2. The germline V gene has CDR1 SGHNT and CDR2 YYREEE (reference sequence). The CDR3 extends over 16 amino acids. With V trimmed by 4 bases and J by 4 bases, 7 bases remained unmatched. Here the CDR3 DNA reads TGTGCCAGCAGCCCCAAGACTAGCGGGAGTGCAGATACGCAGTATTTT. Protein: CASSPKTSGSADTQYF.

The J gene is TRBJ2-5, the V gene TRBV11-2; D is unclear. V gave up 5 bases and J gave up 2 bases, with 9 bases separating them. The CDR3 runs to 13 residues. The germline gives CDR1 SGHAT, CDR2 FQNNGV. CDR3 DNA: TGTGCCAGCAGCCTCGGACCGCAAGAGACCCAGTACTTC. Encoded protein: CASSLGPQETQYF.

J is TRBJ2-3 and V is TRBV6-2 or TRBV6-3; 8 positions agree with TRBD2. V was clipped by 0 bases and J by 0 bases; unmatched bases: 2. In germline, CDR1 is MNHEY, CDR2 SVGEGT. This CDR3 contains 16 residues. In DNA, the CDR3 is TGTGCCAGCAGTTACTCCCGACTAGCGAGCACAGATACGCAGTATTTT. It yields the protein CASSYSRLASTDTQYF.

The V call is TRBV3-1 (or the pseudogene TRBV3-2), the J call TRBJ1-5; D ambiguous. The V gene's germline CDR1 is LGHDT and CDR2 YNNKEL (reference sequence). CDR3 length: 16 residues. V shed 1 base and J shed 0 bases, with 10 bases lying between them. CDR3 DNA: TGTGCCAGCAGCCAAGGACCCTTCCCTAGCAATCAGCCCCAGCATTTT. It translates to CASSQGPFPSNQPQHF.

This sequence joins TRBV30 and TRBJ2-1; 8 bases line up with TRBD2. The CDR3 consists of 18 residues. Trimming cost V 0 bases and J 3 bases; bases outside gene matches: 13. In germline, CDR1 is GTSNPN, CDR2 SVGIG (reference sequence). DNA for the CDR3: TGTGCCTGGAGTGTACTTCGGGGGGGTACCAACTACTACAATGAGCAGTTCTTC. This translates into CAWSVLRGGTNYYNEQFF.